This T cell receptor (beta chain) came from a study of blood T cell repertoires in COVID-19. Study-wide context: Whether acute or convalescent, the COVID-19 samples came from the United States, Italy and Spain. T cells, B-cell-depleted T cells, or PBMCs provided the cDNA or gDNA that served as material.

Original analysis: Reference gene primer amplification gave nucleated cell count estimates. Repertoires were generated with immunoSEQ multiplex PCR, while TCRdb's copy carries only in-frame clones and drops some. That table furnishes V, J and clone size, whereas the DNA furnished D and trimming. The table includes roughly 80,000 clones, over 65% detected once. Germline V gene sequence: CDR1 MNHEY, CDR2 SVGAGI. The germline V and J ends were trimmed by 8 bases and 5 bases, with 12 bases remaining between them. The CDR3 spans 12 residues. The chain recombines TRBV6-5 with TRBJ1-2; possibly TRBD1 for D (6 bases). Sequenced sample: peripheral blood. The origin of this receptor is a human donor in a cohort sampled during active COVID-19. Written as DNA, the CDR3 is TGTGCCAGCGGAGAGGGGGTTTATGGCTACACCTTC. Amino acids: CASGEGVYGYTF.